Below, 3 T cell receptor beta chains from the same sample are listed, as sequenced in a study of cytomegalovirus exposure and HLA in healthy donors. 13 Jbeta primers and 60 Vbeta primers were used for the PCR. The table came from immunoSEQ multiplex PCR; TCRdb's copy has only in-frame clones and leaves some out. The repertoire includes more than 90,000 clones, about 76% of them detected once, and roughly 8.8% sits in the top ten. Sequencing input: PBMCs. These receptors were obtained from a human donor in good health.

This chain links TRBV7-2 with TRBJ1-2; D is unresolved. Germline V gene sequence: CDR1 SGHTA, CDR2 FQGNSA. With 1 base removed from V and 9 bases from J, the gap between germline ends came to 12 bases. The CDR3 loop spans 13 amino acids. This CDR3 reads CASSLGARVRYTF. CDR3 coding DNA: TGTGCCAGCAGCTTAGGCGCCCGGGTCCGCTACACCTTC.

The rearrangement links TRBV7-6 to TRBJ1-1; 8 positions match TRBD1. Germline V lookup: CDR1 SGHVS, CDR2 FNYEAQ. The CDR3 loop spans 18 amino acids. V lost 4 bases to trimming and J lost 1 base; unmatched junction nucleotides: 14. In nucleotides, the CDR3 is TGTGCCAGCAGCTGGGAGACAGGGGCCTCTGTATGGAACACTGAAGCTTTCTTT. Translation: CASSWETGASVWNTEAFF.

The chain recombines TRBV5-1 with TRBJ1-2; D perhaps matches TRBD1 (6 bases). Germline V gene sequence: CDR1 SGHRS, CDR2 YFSETQ. The CDR3 sequence is 15 residues long. V gave up 4 bases and J gave up 5 bases, with 18 bases separating them. The CDR3 DNA reads as TGCGCCAGCAGCCCGACGAACGGACAGAAATATGGCTACACCTTC. Protein sequence: CASSPTNGQKYGYTF.